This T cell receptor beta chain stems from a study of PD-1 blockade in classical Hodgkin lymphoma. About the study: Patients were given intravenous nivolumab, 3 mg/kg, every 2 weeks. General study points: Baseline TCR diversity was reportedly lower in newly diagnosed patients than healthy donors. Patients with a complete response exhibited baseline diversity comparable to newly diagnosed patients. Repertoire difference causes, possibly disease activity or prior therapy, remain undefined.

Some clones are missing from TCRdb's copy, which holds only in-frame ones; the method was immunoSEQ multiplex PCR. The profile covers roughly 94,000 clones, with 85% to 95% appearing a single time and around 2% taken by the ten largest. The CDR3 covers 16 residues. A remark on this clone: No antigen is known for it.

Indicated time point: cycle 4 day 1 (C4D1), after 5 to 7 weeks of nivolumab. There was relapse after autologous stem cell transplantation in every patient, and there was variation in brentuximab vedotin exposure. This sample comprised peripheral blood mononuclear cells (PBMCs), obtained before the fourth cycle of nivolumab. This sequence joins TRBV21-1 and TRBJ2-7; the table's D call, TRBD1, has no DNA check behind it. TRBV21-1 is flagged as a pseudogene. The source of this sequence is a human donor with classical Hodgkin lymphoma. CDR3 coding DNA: TGTGCCAGCACCCCCGGGACAGGGAAAGGCCCCTACGAGCAGTACTTC. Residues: CASTPGTGKGPYEQYF.